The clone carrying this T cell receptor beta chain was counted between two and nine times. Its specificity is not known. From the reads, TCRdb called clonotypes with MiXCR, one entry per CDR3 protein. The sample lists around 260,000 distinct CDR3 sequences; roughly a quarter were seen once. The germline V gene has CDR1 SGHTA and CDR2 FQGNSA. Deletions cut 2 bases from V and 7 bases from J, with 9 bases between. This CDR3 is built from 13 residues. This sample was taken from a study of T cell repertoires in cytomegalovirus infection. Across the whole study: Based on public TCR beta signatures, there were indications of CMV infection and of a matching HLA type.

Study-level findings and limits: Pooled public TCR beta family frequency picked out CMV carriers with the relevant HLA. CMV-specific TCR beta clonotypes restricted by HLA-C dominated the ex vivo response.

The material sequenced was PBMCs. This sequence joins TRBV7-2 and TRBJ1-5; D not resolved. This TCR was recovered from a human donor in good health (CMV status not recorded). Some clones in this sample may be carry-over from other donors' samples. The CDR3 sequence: CASSLREIQPQHF. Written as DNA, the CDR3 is TGTGCCAGCAGCTTAAGGGAAATCCAGCCCCAGCATTTT.